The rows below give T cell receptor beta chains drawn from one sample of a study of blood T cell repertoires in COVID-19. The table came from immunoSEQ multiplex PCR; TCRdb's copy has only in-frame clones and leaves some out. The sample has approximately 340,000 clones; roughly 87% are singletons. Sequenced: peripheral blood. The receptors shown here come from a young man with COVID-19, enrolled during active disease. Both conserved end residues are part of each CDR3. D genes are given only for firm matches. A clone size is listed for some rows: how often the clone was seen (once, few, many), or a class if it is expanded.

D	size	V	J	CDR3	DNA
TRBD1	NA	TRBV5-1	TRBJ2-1	CASSSRGQESYNEQFF	TGCGCCAGCAGCTCCAGGGGGCAGGAGTCCTACAATGAGCAGTTCTTC
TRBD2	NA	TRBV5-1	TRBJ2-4	CASSWGGLAGGSSKNIQYF	TGCGCCAGCAGCTGGGGGGGCCTAGCGGGAGGGTCATCAAAAAACATTCAGTACTTC
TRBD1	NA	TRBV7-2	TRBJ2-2	CASSLVSGGAAGELFF	TGTGCCAGCAGCTTAGTGTCAGGGGGCGCCGCCGGGGAGCTGTTTTTT
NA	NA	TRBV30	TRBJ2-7	CAWSLFGEQYF	TGTGCCTGGAGTTTATTCGGCGAGCAGTACTTC
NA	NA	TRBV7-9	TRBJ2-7	CASSLPDSMREQYF	TGTGCCAGCAGCCTACCGGACAGTATGCGCGAGCAGTACTTC
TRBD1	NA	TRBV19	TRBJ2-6	CASRRQGSTGANVLTF	TGTGCCAGTAGAAGACAGGGGTCTACTGGGGCCAACGTCCTGACTTTC
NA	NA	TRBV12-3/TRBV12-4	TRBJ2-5	CASRGGPLGQYF	TGTGCCAGCAGGGGGGGGCCCCTCGGCCAGTACTTC
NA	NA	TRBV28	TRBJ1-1	CASRLADYTEAFF	TGTGCCAGCAGGTTAGCGGATTACACTGAAGCTTTCTTT
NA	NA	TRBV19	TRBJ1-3	CASSIRPQTISGNTIYF	TGTGCCAGTAGTATTCGGCCACAGACCATCTCTGGAAACACCATATATTTT
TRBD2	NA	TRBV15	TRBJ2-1	CATSRVGDYNNEQFF	TGTGCCACCAGCAGAGTCGGGGACTACAACAATGAGCAGTTCTTC
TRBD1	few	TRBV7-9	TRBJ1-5	CASSQGETGVLYDQPQHF	TGTGCCAGCAGCCAGGGTGAGACAGGGGTCCTGTACGATCAGCCCCAGCATTTT
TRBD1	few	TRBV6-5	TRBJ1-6	CASSSNRGGRSPLHF	TGTGCCAGCAGTTCCAACAGGGGAGGAAGATCACCCCTCCACTTT
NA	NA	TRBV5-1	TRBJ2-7	CASSPLGGSSSYEQYF	TGCGCCAGCAGCCCCCTTGGCGGGTCCTCCTCCTACGAGCAGTACTTC
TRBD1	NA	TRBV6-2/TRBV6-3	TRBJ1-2	CASSGQGAVYGYTF	TGTGCCAGCAGTGGACAGGGGGCGGTTTATGGCTACACCTTC
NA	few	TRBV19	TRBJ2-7	CASRGQFSYEQYF	TGTGCCAGTAGGGGGCAGTTCTCCTACGAGCAGTACTTC
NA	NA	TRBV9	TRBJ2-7	CASSVDPAGEQYF	TGTGCCAGCAGCGTAGACCCCGCCGGGGAGCAGTACTTC
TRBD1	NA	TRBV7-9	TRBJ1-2	CASSPPGQRNYGYTF	TGTGCCAGCAGCCCCCCGGGACAGAGAAACTATGGCTACACCTTC
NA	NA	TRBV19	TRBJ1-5	CASGSRQHF	TGTGCCAGTGGAAGCAGGCAGCATTTT
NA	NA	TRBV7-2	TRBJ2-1	CASSRWSGLQAYNEQFF	TGTGCCAGCAGTAGGTGGTCAGGGCTCCAAGCCTACAATGAGCAGTTCTTC
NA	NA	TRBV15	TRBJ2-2	CATSRDGRRTGELFF	TGTGCCACCAGCAGAGATGGCAGGCGCACCGGGGAGCTGTTTTTT
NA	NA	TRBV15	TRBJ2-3	CATSRDASVSGSTDTQYF	TGTGCCACCAGCAGAGATGCGAGTGTGAGCGGGAGCACAGATACGCAGTATTTT
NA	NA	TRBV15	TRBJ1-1	CATSRDTAEAFF	TGTGCCACCAGCAGAGATACGGCTGAAGCTTTCTTT
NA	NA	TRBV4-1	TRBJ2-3	CASSPAGGHTDTQYF	TGCGCCAGCAGCCCAGCGGGCGGACACACAGATACGCAGTATTTT
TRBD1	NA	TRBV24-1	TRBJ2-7	CATPGTGGTYEQYF	TGTGCCACCCCCGGGACAGGGGGCACGTACGAGCAGTACTTC
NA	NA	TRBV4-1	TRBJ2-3	CASSQVPDRSTDTQYF	TGCGCCAGCAGCCAAGTACCTGACAGGAGCACAGATACGCAGTATTTT
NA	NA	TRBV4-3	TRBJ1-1	CASSQELPTGTMNTEAFF	TGCGCCAGCAGCCAAGAACTTCCCACAGGGACGATGAACACTGAAGCTTTCTTT
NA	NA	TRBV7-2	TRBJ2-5	CASSLEETARETQYF	TGTGCCAGCAGCTTAGAGGAGACTGCCCGAGAGACCCAGTACTTC
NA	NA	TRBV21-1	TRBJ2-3	CASRVVPYF	TGTGCCAGCAGAGTAGTGCCGTATTTT
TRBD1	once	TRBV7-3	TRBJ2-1	CASSPTGGASYNEQFF	TGTGCCAGCAGCCCCACAGGGGGCGCTTCCTACAATGAGCAGTTCTTC
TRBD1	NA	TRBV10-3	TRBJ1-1	CAISPDRGTVTEAFF	TGTGCCATCAGTCCCGACAGGGGGACGGTCACTGAAGCTTTCTTT
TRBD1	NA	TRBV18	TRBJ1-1	CASSPQGQGVGTEAFF	TGTGCCAGCTCACCACAGGGACAGGGGGTGGGGACTGAAGCTTTCTTT
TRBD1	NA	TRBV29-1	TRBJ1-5	CSATGGWGNQPQHF	TGCAGCGCTACAGGGGGCTGGGGCAATCAGCCCCAGCATTTT
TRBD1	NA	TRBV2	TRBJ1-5	CASRRMGTGNQPQHF	TGTGCCAGCAGACGGATGGGGACAGGGAATCAGCCCCAGCATTTT
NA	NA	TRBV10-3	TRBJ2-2	CAISDRQANTGELFF	TGTGCCATCAGTGACCGACAGGCGAACACCGGGGAGCTGTTTTTT
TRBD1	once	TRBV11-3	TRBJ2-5	CASSLNGQGTHYF	TGTGCCAGCAGCTTAAATGGACAGGGTACACATTACTTC
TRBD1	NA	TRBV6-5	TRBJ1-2	CASRPPTGRGYTF	TGTGCCAGCAGACCACCGACAGGGCGCGGCTACACCTTC
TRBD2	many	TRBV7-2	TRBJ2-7	CASRRGAGEQYF	TGTGCCAGCAGGCGGGGGGCGGGAGAGCAGTACTTC
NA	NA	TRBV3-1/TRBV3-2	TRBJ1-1	CASSHLQGNTEAFF	TGTGCCAGCAGCCATTTACAGGGTAACACTGAAGCTTTCTTT
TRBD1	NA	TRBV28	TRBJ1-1	CASNPGQGWDTEAFF	TGTGCCAGCAACCCAGGACAGGGTTGGGACACTGAAGCTTTCTTT
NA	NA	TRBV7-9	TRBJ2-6	CASSLGGPGANVLTF	TGTGCCAGCAGCTTAGGGGGGCCCGGGGCCAACGTCCTGACTTTC
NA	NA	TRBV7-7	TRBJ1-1	CASSRRAELIEAFF	TGTGCCAGCAGCCGCAGGGCAGAACTTATTGAAGCTTTCTTT
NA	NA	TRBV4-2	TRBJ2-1	CASSQEVQSRVGEQFF	TGTGCCAGCAGCCAAGAGGTTCAGTCTAGAGTCGGTGAGCAGTTCTTC
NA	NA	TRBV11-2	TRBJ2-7	CASSPRADSYEQYF	TGTGCCAGCAGCCCCAGGGCGGACTCCTACGAGCAGTACTTC
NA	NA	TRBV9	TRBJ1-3	CASSEDRRNTIYF	TGTGCCAGCAGCGAAGACAGACGAAACACCATATATTTT
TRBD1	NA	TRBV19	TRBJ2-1	CASRRDRGSSYNEQFF	TGTGCCAGTAGGAGAGACAGGGGATCGTCCTACAATGAGCAGTTCTTC
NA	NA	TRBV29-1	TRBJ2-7	CSVEGASGSYEQYF	TGCAGCGTTGAGGGGGCTTCGGGCTCCTACGAGCAGTACTTC
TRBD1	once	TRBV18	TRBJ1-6	CASSPLGQLFNSPLHF	TGTGCCAGCTCACCACTGGGACAGTTATTTAATTCACCCCTCCACTTT
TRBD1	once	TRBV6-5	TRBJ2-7	CASSTQTGGGYEQYF	TGTGCCAGCAGCACACAGACAGGGGGAGGCTACGAGCAGTACTTC
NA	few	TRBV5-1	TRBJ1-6	CASSLEIGANSPLHF	TGCGCCAGCAGCTTGGAGATAGGGGCTAATTCACCCCTCCACTTT
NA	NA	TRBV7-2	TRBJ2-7	CASSLGQVPTYEQYF	TGTGCCAGCAGCTTGGGGCAGGTACCTACCTACGAGCAGTACTTC
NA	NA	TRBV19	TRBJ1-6	CAVRPGGNSPLHF	TGTGCCGTTAGACCGGGGGGCAATTCACCCCTCCACTTT
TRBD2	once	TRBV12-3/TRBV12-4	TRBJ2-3	CASSPGGDTQYF	TGTGCCAGCAGTCCGGGGGGAGATACGCAGTATTTT
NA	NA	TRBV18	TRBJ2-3	CASSPTGYTDTQYF	TGTGCCAGCTCACCTACCGGGTACACAGATACGCAGTATTTT
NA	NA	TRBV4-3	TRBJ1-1	CASSQNTGLMAFF	TGCGCCAGCAGCCAAAATACAGGGTTGATGGCTTTCTTT
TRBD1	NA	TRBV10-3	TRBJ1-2	CAISEGDRASNYGYTF	TGTGCCATCAGTGAGGGGGACAGAGCCAGTAACTATGGCTACACCTTC